The 20 T cell receptor beta chains below come from one sample, sequenced in a study of blood T cell repertoires in COVID-19. Sequencing was performed with immunoSEQ multiplex PCR; in TCRdb, only in-frame clones are kept and a portion is missing. The data hold fewer than 55,000 clones, with 70% to 85% observed a single time. Sequenced sample: peripheral blood. These receptors were collected from a man in his fifties with acute or convalescent COVID-19.

Here the CDR3 reads CASSQGGGVQYQETQYF. CDR3 coding DNA: TGTGCCAGCAGCCAAGGGGGCGGGGTTCAGTACCAAGAGACCCAGTACTTC. This rearrangement joins TRBV4-2 to TRBJ2-5; TRBD2 might be the D (6 bases). Looked up from germline, CDR1 is LGHNA and CDR2 is YNFKEQ. V dropped 1 base and J dropped 0 bases, with 15 bases sitting between them. The CDR3 is 17 amino acids.

Only one count was recorded for this clone. The chain has TRBV4-1 and TRBJ2-1; D ambiguous. Trimming left V 0 bases short and J 4 bases short, with 7 bases between. The CDR3 runs 14 residues. CDR1 MGHRA and CDR2 YSYEKL come from the germline V gene. This CDR3 is CASSQDNIYNEQFF. The CDR3 DNA follows: TGCGCCAGCAGCCAAGATAACATATACAATGAGCAGTTCTTC.

The genes are TRBV7-8 and TRBJ1-1; 7 nucleotides align to TRBD1. The V gene's germline CDR1 is SGHVS and CDR2 FQNEAQ. CDR3 length: 16 residues. With 3 bases clipped from V and 10 bases from J, the junction kept 17 bases outside the gene matches. The chain's CDR3 is CASSFTGAKRTAGAFF. Here the CDR3 DNA reads TGTGCCAGCAGCTTTACAGGGGCGAAAAGGACTGCGGGAGCTTTCTTT.

CDR3 protein: CASSLLPGQGAGGYTF. The CDR3 DNA is TGCGCCAGCAGTCTGTTACCCGGACAGGGGGCGGGTGGCTACACCTTC. This rearrangement joins TRBV10-2 to TRBJ1-2, with TRBD1 matching 11 bases. Germline-derived CDR1 and CDR2 are WSHSY and SAAADI. The J segment lost 7 bases and the V segment lost 5 bases, leaving 12 bases of the junction unmatched. CDR3 size: 16 residues.

The rearrangement joins TRBV27 to TRBJ2-3, with TRBD2 identical over 10 bases. The V and J ends lost 2 bases and 2 bases, in that order; junction bases with no gene match: 4. The CDR3 totals 16 residues. Germline V lookup: CDR1 MNHEY, CDR2 SMNVEV (reference sequence). As DNA, the CDR3 is TGTGCCAGCAGTTTACTAGCGGGGGTATTCACAGATACGCAGTATTTT. It specifies CASSLLAGVFTDTQYF.

There are a few counts of this clone. This chain joins TRBV5-1 and TRBJ1-1; 7 bases fit TRBD1. The germline gives CDR1 SGHRS, CDR2 YFSETQ. CDR3 length: 15 residues. The ends lost 0 bases at V and 4 bases at J; junction bases unmatched: 6. The CDR3 sequence: CASSLAVTGSTEAFF. CDR3 sequence (DNA): TGCGCCAGCAGCTTGGCCGTGACAGGGAGCACTGAAGCTTTCTTT.

V usage is TRBV19 and J usage is TRBJ1-5; TRBD1 matches at 8 bases. Germline V gene sequence: CDR1 LNHDA, CDR2 SQIVND (reference sequence). The CDR3 has 14 residues. V lost 5 bases, J lost 8 bases, and 8 bases stayed unmatched. CDR3 nucleotides: TGTGCCAGTAGTCTAACAGGGGGGGTGGAGCCCCAGCATTTT. This translates into CASSLTGGVEPQHF.

This chain connects TRBV9 to TRBJ2-7, with 8 bases matching TRBD2. This CDR3 has 17 amino acids. The J segment lost 0 bases and the V segment lost 2 bases, leaving 10 bases of the junction unmatched. Germline CDR1 and CDR2: SGDLS and YYNGEE. The CDR3 DNA reads as TGTGCCAGCAGCGTGAGCAACGGGGGGGCGAGCTCCTACGAGCAGTACTTC. Protein product: CASSVSNGGASSYEQYF.

The chain is built from TRBV7-3 and TRBJ2-3; TRBD2 matches 7 bases. Trimming at V came to 2 bases and at J to 6 bases, leaving 8 bases not matched to a gene. Germline-derived CDR1 and CDR2 are SGHTA and FQGTGA. The CDR3 covers 15 residues. This CDR3 is CASSLVSGQMDTQYF. CDR3 in DNA: TGTGCCAGCAGCTTAGTTAGCGGGCAGATGGATACGCAGTATTTT.

As regards this clone: Compared with germline, one end of the junction differs, possibly owing to a read error. This sequence joins TRBV27 and TRBJ1-1, with D possibly being TRBD1 (6 bases). The CDR3 totals 11 residues. Germline CDR1 MNHEY, CDR2 SMNVEV (reference sequence). CDR3 DNA: TGTGCCAGCAGCCTCACAGGGCCCCTGATTTTT. This translates into CASSLTGPLIF.

This chain joins TRBV19 and TRBJ2-7, with D uncertain. The germline V and J ends were trimmed by 3 bases and 7 bases, with 7 bases remaining between them. This CDR3 is 11 amino acids long. Germline V gene data show CDR1 as LNHDA and CDR2 as SQIVND (reference sequence). The CDR3 region has the DNA TGTGCCAGTAGTATTCGGAGTGAGCAGTACTTC. This encodes CASSIRSEQYF.

The rearrangement joins TRBV4-1 to TRBJ1-6; D not resolved. The CDR3 totals 15 residues. The V end was cut by 4 bases, the J end by 9 bases, with 16 bases between. CDR1 and CDR2 from the germline V gene are MGHRA and YSYEKL. The CDR3 bases are TGCGCCAGCAGCCCCTCAGGAAGTAACGGTTCACCCCTCCACTTT. Amino acids: CASSPSGSNGSPLHF.

V usage is TRBV3-1 (or the pseudogene TRBV3-2) and J usage is TRBJ1-2; 7 nucleotides line up with TRBD1. CDR3 length equals 13 residues. Losses at the gene ends were 1 base for V and 6 bases for J; bases not matched to a gene: 2. The germline gives CDR1 LGHDT, CDR2 YNNKEL (reference sequence). CDR3 sequence reads: CASSQVTGDGYTF. The CDR3 region has the DNA TGTGCCAGCAGCCAAGTTACAGGGGATGGCTACACCTTC.

The chain employs TRBV5-6 and TRBJ2-1; tentatively, D is TRBD1 (5 bases). The germline V gene has CDR1 SGHDT and CDR2 YYEEEE. V was trimmed by 0 bases and J by 6 bases, leaving 10 bases between them. The CDR3 covers 14 residues. The CDR3 sequence: CASSLAGPSNEQFF. As DNA, the CDR3 is TGTGCCAGCAGCTTGGCAGGGCCCAGCAATGAGCAGTTCTTC.

This clone has just a few counts. The genes are TRBV10-3 and TRBJ1-6; D might be TRBD1 (6 bases). Trimming took off 4 bases at V and 13 bases at J, with 17 bases between the two ends. The CDR3 totals 14 residues. CDR1 ENHRY and CDR2 SYGVKD come from the germline V gene. Written as DNA, the CDR3 is TGTGCCATCAGTGCAGGACAGAACCAAACTCCCCTCCACTTT. Translation: CAISAGQNQTPLHF.

This chain links TRBV29-1 with TRBJ2-4; D ambiguous. Trimming took off 2 bases at V and 0 bases at J, with 8 bases between the two ends. Germline values: CDR1 SQVTM, CDR2 ANQGSEA. The CDR3 has 14 amino acids. The CDR3 spells CSVEPNLAKNIQYF. In nucleotides, the CDR3 is TGCAGCGTTGAACCTAATTTAGCCAAAAACATTCAGTACTTC.

The rearrangement links TRBV19 to TRBJ1-2, with TRBD1 identical over 9 bases. The germline gives CDR1 LNHDA, CDR2 SQIVND (reference sequence). Germline trimming cut 8 bases from V and 4 bases from J; bases unmatched to any gene: 5. The CDR3 sequence is 13 residues long. The CDR3: CASQDRGFYGYTF. The DNA for the CDR3 is TGTGCCAGTCAGGACAGGGGTTTCTATGGCTACACCTTC.

The chain couples TRBV5-6 to TRBJ2-5; 7 bases agree with TRBD2. With 2 bases clipped from V and 5 bases from J, the junction kept 9 bases outside the gene matches. Germline CDR1 SGHDT, CDR2 YYEEEE. There are 15 residues in the CDR3. DNA for the CDR3: TGTGCCAGCAGCTTAAGAGCGTTGGGAGGGGAGACCCAGTACTTC. Its translation: CASSLRALGGETQYF.

This chain's CDR3 is CASSSQGGSGYTF. CDR3 nucleotides: TGTGCCAGCAGCTCACAGGGGGGGTCTGGCTACACCTTC. The chain recombines TRBV7-8 with TRBJ1-2; 8 bases are shared with TRBD1. In germline, CDR1 is SGHVS, CDR2 FQNEAQ. With V trimmed by 4 bases and J by 7 bases, 5 bases remained unmatched. This CDR3 is built from 13 residues. Filled out from reference TRBV7-8 and TRBJ1-2, the complete variable domain reads GAGVSQSPRYKVAKRGQDVALRCDPISGHVSLFWYQQALGQGPEFLTYFQNEAQLDKSGLPSDRFFAERPEGSVSTLKIQRTQQEDSAVYLCASSSQGGSGYTFGSGTRLTVV.

The table lists this clone with a few counts. The rearrangement uses TRBV10-2 and TRBJ1-1, with D perhaps TRBD1 (6 bases). Germline V lookup: CDR1 WSHSY, CDR2 SAAADI. Trimming cost V 10 bases and J 2 bases, with 14 bases left between them. The CDR3 contains 13 residues. Here the CDR3 DNA reads TGCGCCACTTCCAGGGGTTCCAACACTGAAGCTTTCTTT. This gives the protein CATSRGSNTEAFF.